This TCR beta chain was captured in a study of cytomegalovirus exposure and HLA in healthy donors. Study at large: The approximately 120 validation repertoires, a later analysis reported, used the same platform as the 550 to 700 repertoires from the first cohort. Findings of the study overall: TCR beta chains numbering 150 to 200 were designated cytomegalovirus-associated. Reportedly, diagnosis of cytomegalovirus status by the classifier showed high specificity and sensitivity.

Germline lookup yields CDR1 MRHNA and CDR2 SNTAGT. Germline trimming cut 0 bases from V and 3 bases from J; bases unmatched to any gene: 5. The CDR3 has 16 residues. Method: immunoSEQ multiplex PCR; TCRdb's copy keeps in-frame clones and lacks some. This sample has tens of thousands of clones; roughly 96% occur once, and the top ten carry under 2.5%. Notes on this clone: Its antigen is not known.

The donors were members of the roughly 130-subject validation cohort (separate from the approximately 670-subject first cohort). The rearrangement joins TRBV6-4 to TRBJ2-3; 8 bases are a match to TRBD1. The TCR was taken from a man between 18 and 35 years old in good health and CMV-seronegative. Sequences were obtained from PBMCs. The CDR3 DNA sequence: TGTGCCAGCAGTGACTCGGCAGGGGGCCCGACAGATACGCAGTATTTT. Its protein is CASSDSAGGPTDTQYF.